The clone carrying this T cell receptor beta chain was found a few times. Antigen specificity is unknown. Graves' hyperthyroidism was deemed stable given no ophthalmopathy progression within 18 months. Clinicians diagnosed patients from clinical symptoms, serum thyroxine and TRAb, thyroid ultrasound and orbital computed tomography. The data were taken from a study of T cells in Graves' hyperthyroidism and ophthalmopathy. Study findings and constraints: In the blood, most expanded thyroid clonotypes above 0.001 appeared as well.

RNA transcripts provided the source from which TCR beta CDR3 regions were amplified. In the first-round RT-PCR of the TCR CDR3, the HTBI primer set was used. TCRdb redid the calling of the multiplex PCR reads with MiXCR, one entry per CDR3 protein. In the table there are about 400,000 distinct CDR3 sequences, roughly 13% of which are singletons. CDR1 is DFQATT and CDR2 is SNEGSKA in the germline V gene (reference sequence). The CDR3 loop spans 15 amino acids. V was clipped by 3 bases and J by 0 bases, with 13 bases between them. The chain carries TRBV20-1 and TRBJ2-3; D unresolved. What was sequenced was blood. The sequence came from a young woman with Graves' hyperthyroidism. The CDR3: CSASLSFASTDTQYF. CDR3 nucleotides: TGCAGTGCTAGTCTGTCGTTCGCCAGCACAGATACGCAGTATTTT.